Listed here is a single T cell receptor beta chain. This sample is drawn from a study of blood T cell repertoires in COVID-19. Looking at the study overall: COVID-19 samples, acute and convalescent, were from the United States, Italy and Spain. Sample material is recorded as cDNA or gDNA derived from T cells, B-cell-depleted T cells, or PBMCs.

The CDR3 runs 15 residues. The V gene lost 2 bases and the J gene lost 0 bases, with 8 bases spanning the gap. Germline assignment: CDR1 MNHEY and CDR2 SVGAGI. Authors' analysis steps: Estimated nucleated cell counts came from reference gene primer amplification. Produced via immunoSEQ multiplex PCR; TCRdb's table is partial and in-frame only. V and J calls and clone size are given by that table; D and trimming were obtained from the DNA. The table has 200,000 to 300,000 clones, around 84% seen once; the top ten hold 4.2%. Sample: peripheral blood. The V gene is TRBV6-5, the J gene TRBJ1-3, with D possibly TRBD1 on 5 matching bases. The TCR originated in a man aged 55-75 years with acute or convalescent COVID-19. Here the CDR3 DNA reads TGTGCCAGCAGTTACGGGGGGTCCTCTGGAAACACCATATATTTT. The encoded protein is CASSYGGSSGNTIYF.